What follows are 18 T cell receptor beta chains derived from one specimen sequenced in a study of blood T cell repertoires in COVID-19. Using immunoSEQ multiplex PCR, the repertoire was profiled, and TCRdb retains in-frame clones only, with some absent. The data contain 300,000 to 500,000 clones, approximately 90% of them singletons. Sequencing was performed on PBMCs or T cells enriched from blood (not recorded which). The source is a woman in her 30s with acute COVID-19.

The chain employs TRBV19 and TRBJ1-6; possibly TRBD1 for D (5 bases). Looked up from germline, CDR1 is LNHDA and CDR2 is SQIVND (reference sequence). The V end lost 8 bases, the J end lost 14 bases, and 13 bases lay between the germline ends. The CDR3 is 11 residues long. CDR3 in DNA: TGTGCCAGTTACGCGGGGGGGTCCCTCCACTTT. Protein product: CASYAGGSLHF.

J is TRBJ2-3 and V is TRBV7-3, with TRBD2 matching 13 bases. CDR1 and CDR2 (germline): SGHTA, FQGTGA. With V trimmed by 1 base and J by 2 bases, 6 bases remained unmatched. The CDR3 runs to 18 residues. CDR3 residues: CASSLKLGLAGFTDTQYF. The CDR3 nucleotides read TGTGCCAGCAGCTTAAAGTTGGGACTAGCGGGGTTCACAGATACGCAGTATTTT.

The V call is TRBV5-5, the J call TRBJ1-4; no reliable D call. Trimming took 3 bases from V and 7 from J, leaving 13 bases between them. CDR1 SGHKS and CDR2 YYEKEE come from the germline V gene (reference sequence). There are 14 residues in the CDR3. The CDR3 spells CASSSEARVEKLFF. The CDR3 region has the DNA TGTGCCAGCAGCTCCGAGGCGCGGGTTGAAAAACTGTTTTTT.

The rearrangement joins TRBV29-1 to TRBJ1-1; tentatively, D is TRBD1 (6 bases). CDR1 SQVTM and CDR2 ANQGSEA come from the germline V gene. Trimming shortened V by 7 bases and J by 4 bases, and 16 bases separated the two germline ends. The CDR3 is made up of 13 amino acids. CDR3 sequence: CSAHTGFVTEAFF. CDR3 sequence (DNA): TGCAGCGCCCATACAGGGTTTGTCACTGAAGCTTTCTTT.

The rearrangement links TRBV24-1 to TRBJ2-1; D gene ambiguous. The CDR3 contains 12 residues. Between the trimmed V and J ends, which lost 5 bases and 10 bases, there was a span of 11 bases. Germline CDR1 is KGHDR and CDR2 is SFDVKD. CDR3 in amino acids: CATSGLAGEQFF. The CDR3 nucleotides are TGTGCCACCAGTGGCCTGGCCGGGGAGCAGTTCTTC.

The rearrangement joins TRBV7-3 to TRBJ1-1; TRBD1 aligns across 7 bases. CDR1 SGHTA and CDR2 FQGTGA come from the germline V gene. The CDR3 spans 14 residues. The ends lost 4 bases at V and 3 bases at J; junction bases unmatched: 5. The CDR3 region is CASSSEGGHTEAFF. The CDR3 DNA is TGTGCCAGCAGCTCAGAAGGGGGCCACACTGAAGCTTTCTTT.

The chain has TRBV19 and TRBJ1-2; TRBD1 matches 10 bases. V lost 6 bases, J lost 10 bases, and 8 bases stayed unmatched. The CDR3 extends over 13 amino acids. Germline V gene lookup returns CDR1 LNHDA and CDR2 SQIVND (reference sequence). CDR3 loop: CASSWDRGSYYTF. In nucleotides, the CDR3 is TGTGCCAGTAGCTGGGACAGGGGCAGCTACTACACCTTC.

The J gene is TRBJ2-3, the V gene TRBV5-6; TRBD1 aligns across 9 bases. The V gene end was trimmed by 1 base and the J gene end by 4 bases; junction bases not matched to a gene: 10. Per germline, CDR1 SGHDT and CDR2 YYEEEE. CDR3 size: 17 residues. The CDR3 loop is CASSLFNWGQGADTQYF. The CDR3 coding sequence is TGTGCCAGCAGCTTGTTTAATTGGGGACAGGGAGCAGATACGCAGTATTTT.

Written as DNA, the CDR3 is TGTGCCAGCAGTTACCGAGTGGAGACGGGGAGCTCCTACGAGCAGTACTTC. Amino acids: CASSYRVETGSSYEQYF. This chain links TRBV6-2 or TRBV6-3 with TRBJ2-7; the D gene is possibly TRBD2 (5 bases). This CDR3 is 17 amino acids long. Germline V CDR1 and CDR2: MNHEY, SVGEGT. V gave up 2 bases and J gave up 0 bases, with 17 bases separating them.

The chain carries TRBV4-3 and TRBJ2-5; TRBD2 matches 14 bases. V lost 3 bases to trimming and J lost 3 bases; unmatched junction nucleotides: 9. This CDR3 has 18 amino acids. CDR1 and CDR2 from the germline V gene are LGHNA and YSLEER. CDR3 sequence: CASSQGMTSGGAEETQYF. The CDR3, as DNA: TGCGCCAGCAGCCAGGGAATGACTAGCGGGGGGGCGGAAGAGACCCAGTACTTC.

CDR3 protein: CSGMTGGTEAFF. The DNA for the CDR3 is TGCAGCGGGATGACAGGGGGCACTGAAGCTTTCTTT. This chain connects TRBV29-1 to TRBJ1-1; 9 bases align to TRBD1. Germline assignment: CDR1 SQVTM and CDR2 ANQGSEA. The CDR3 is 12 residues long. Trimming cost V 7 bases and J 4 bases; bases outside gene matches: 4.

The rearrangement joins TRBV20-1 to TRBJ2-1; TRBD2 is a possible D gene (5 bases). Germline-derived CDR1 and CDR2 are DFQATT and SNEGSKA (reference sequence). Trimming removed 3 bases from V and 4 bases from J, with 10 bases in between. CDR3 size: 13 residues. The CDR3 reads CSASIGEYNEQFF. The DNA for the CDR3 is TGCAGTGCTAGTATTGGGGAGTACAATGAGCAGTTCTTC.

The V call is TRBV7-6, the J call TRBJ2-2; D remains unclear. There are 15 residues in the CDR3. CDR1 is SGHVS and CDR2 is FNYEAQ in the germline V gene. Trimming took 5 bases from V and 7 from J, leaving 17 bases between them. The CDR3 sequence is CASSPFRVTNGELFF. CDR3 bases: TGTGCCAGCAGCCCGTTTCGGGTTACTAACGGGGAGCTGTTTTTT. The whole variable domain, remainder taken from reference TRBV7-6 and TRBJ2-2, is GAGVSQSPRYKVTKRGQDVALRCDPISGHVSLYWYRQALGQGPEFLTYFNYEAQQDKSGLPNDRFSAERPEGSISTLTIQRTEQRDSAMYRCASSPFRVTNGELFFGEGSRLTVL.

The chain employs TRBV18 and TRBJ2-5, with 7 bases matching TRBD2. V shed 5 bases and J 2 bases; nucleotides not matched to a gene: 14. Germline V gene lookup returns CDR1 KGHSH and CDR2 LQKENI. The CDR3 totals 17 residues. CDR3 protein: CASSARSGDYLQETQYF. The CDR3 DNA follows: TGTGCCAGCTCAGCGAGATCTGGGGACTACCTTCAAGAGACCCAGTACTTC.

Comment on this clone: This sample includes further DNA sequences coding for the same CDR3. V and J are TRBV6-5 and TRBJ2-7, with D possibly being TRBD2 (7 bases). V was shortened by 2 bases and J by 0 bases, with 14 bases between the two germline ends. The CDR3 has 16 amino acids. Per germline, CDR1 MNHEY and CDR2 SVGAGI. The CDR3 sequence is CASSYTLGGASYEQYF. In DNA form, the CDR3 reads TGTGCCAGCAGTTACACCCTGGGGGGGGCCTCCTACGAGCAGTACTTC.

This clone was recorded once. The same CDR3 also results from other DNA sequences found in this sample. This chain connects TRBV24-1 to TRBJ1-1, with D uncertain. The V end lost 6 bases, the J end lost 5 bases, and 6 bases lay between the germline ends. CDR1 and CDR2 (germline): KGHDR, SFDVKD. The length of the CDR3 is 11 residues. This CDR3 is CATSRGTEAFF. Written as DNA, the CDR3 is TGTGCCACCAGTAGAGGGACTGAAGCTTTCTTT.

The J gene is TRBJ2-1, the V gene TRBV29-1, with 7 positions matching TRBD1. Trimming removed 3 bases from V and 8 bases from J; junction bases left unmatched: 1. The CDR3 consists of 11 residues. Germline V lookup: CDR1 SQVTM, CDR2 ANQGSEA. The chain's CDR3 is CSVDRGYEQFF. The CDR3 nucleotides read TGCAGCGTTGACAGGGGGTATGAGCAGTTCTTC.

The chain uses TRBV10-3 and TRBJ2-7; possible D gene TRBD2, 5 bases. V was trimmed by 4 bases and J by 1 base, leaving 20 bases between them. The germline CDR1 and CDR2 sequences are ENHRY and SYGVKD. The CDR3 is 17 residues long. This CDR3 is CAISGGGGSGLSYEQYF. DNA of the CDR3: TGTGCCATCAGTGGGGGTGGAGGCAGCGGTTTGTCCTACGAGCAGTACTTC.